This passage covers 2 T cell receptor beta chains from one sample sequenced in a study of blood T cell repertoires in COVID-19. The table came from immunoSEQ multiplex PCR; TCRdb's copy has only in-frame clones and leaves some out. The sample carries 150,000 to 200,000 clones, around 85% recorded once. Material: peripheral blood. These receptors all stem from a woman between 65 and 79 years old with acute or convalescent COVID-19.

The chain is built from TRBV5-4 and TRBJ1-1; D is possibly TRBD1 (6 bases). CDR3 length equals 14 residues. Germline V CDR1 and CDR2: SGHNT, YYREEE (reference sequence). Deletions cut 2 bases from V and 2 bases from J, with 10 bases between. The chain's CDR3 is CASSFAGANTEAFF. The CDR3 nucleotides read TGTGCCAGCAGCTTCGCGGGGGCTAACACTGAAGCTTTCTTT.

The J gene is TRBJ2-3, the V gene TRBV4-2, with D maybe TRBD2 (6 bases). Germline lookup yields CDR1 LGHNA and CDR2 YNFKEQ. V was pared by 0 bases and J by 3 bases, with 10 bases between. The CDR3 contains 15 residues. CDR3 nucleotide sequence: TGTGCCAGCAGCCAAGATATACGGGGGACAGATACGCAGTATTTT. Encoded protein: CASSQDIRGTDTQYF.